The 26 T cell receptor beta chains below were found in one sample sequenced in a study of molecular identifiers for immune sequencing clone quantification. TCRdb called the PCR reads again in MiXCR, with one record for every CDR3 protein. This table holds under 600,000 distinct CDR3 sequences, over 20% found once. Sequencing used naive CD8+ T cells from blood, with Jurkat cell RNA spiked in. The subset: FACS-sorted CD8+CD4-CCR7+CD45RA+ naive T cells. These receptors originate from a human donor in good health. Some libraries in this study had Jurkat cell RNA spiked in.

The sample holds a few counts of this clonotype. The CDR3 DNA reads as TGCAGCGTTGAAGTCCCAGGAATCAACTATGGCTACACCTTC. It encodes CSVEVPGINYGYTF. The chain uses TRBV29-1 and TRBJ1-2, with no clear D. V lost 1 base to trimming and J lost 2 bases, with 11 bases between them. Germline CDR1 SQVTM, CDR2 ANQGSEA. The CDR3 has 14 amino acids.

The V call is TRBV24-1, the J call TRBJ2-1, with D possibly matching TRBD1 (6 bases). Deletions cut 3 bases from V and 2 bases from J, with 10 bases between. Germline V gene lookup returns CDR1 KGHDR and CDR2 SFDVKD. The CDR3 spans 15 residues. DNA for the CDR3: TGTGCCACCAGTGATGCCGGGACAACCTACAATGAGCAGTTCTTC. Amino acids: CATSDAGTTYNEQFF.

The chain joins TRBV10-3 to TRBJ2-1, with 12 bases identical to TRBD2. Germline V CDR1 and CDR2: ENHRY, SYGVKD. The CDR3 sequence is 15 residues long. J lost 8 bases, V lost 4 bases, and 6 bases had no gene match. As DNA, the CDR3 is TGTGCCATCAGTGGTTCGACTAGCGGGAGCTATGAGCAGTTCTTC. It codes for CAISGSTSGSYEQFF.

Concerning this clonotype itself: A much larger clone is a single base away; this may be a read error. The chain has TRBV7-4 and TRBJ2-6, with 10 bases identical to TRBD1. CDR1 SGHVT and CDR2 SQSDAQ come from the germline V gene. The CDR3 sequence is 18 residues long. As DNA, the CDR3 is TGTGCCAGCAGCTCCCGGGGACAGGGGATCGCTGGGGCCAGCGTCCTGACTTTC. Its protein is CASSSRGQGIAGASVLTF.

This clonotype was seen a single time. At one end the junction does not follow the germline gene, possibly because of a read error. CDR3: CSARSGFTYEQHF. CDR3 DNA: TGCAGTGCTAGATCAGGGTTCACCTACGAGCAGCACTTC. The rearrangement joins TRBV20-1 to TRBJ2-7; tentatively, D is TRBD1 (5 bases). The CDR3 spans 13 residues. CDR1 and CDR2 from the germline V gene are DFQATT and SNEGSKA (reference sequence).

On this clonotype: One junction end disagrees with the germline gene, perhaps due to a read error. V is TRBV7-7 and J is TRBJ2-1, with TRBD2 as a possible D gene (5 bases). This CDR3 contains 13 residues. Germline-derived CDR1 and CDR2 are SSHAT and FNYEAQ (reference sequence). CDR3 region: CASRRALEDEQFF. Written as DNA, the CDR3 is TGTGCTAGCAGAAGGGCCCTGGAGGATGAGCAGTTCTTC.

This clonotype has at least ten counts. The rearrangement links TRBV12-3 or TRBV12-4 to TRBJ2-3, with 7 bases matching TRBD1. V was pared by 3 bases and J by 4 bases, with 7 bases of the junction left unmatched. The CDR3 spans 15 residues. The CDR3 sequence: CASSFKGAGSDTQYF. In nucleotides, the CDR3 is TGTGCCAGCAGTTTTAAGGGGGCCGGGTCAGATACGCAGTATTTT.

This clonotype showed up just a few times. The chain joins TRBV27 to TRBJ1-2, with D unclear. This CDR3 comprises 11 residues. V was clipped by 6 bases and J by 6 bases, with 8 bases between them. Germline V gene sequence: CDR1 MNHEY, CDR2 SMNVEV (reference sequence). The CDR3 spells CASRIGDGYTF. As DNA, the CDR3 is TGTGCCAGCAGAATAGGAGATGGCTACACCTTC.

This clonotype was counted at least ten times. This chain connects TRBV4-3 to TRBJ1-5; D gene uncertain. CDR1 is LGHNA, CDR2 YSLEER, per germline. Trimming cost V 1 base and J 6 bases, with 7 bases left between them. The CDR3 length is 13 residues. The CDR3 DNA reads as TGCGCCAGCAGCCAAGTGGAGGGTCAGCCCCAGCATTTT. Its translation: CASSQVEGQPQHF.

The table lists this clonotype with many counts. The V call is TRBV6-2 or TRBV6-3, the J call TRBJ1-1, with D maybe TRBD1 (6 bases). Germline lookup yields CDR1 MNHEY and CDR2 SVGEGT. The CDR3 sequence is 13 residues long. V lost 2 bases and J lost 4, with 8 bases in between. CDR3 DNA sequence: TGTGCCAGCAGTTACATGGGGGCCACTGAAGCTTTCTTT. Translation: CASSYMGATEAFF.

V gene TRBV4-3 combines with J gene TRBJ1-3, with D possibly matching TRBD1 (5 bases). Germline loops: CDR1 LGHNA, CDR2 YSLEER. The CDR3 is made up of 14 amino acids. Trimming removed 1 base from V and 4 bases from J, with 8 bases in between. CDR3 nucleotides: TGCGCCAGCAGCCAAGGGGGCACGGGAAACACCATATATTTT. Translation gives CASSQGGTGNTIYF.

This chain links TRBV6-5 with TRBJ1-6; a possible D gene is TRBD1 (5 bases). Trimming took off 7 bases at V and 7 bases at J, with 20 bases between the two ends. The CDR3 totals 16 residues. Germline-derived CDR1 and CDR2 are MNHEY and SVGAGI. The CDR3 DNA reads TGTGCCAGCATACCTTTTCTTGGACATCCGAATTCACCCCTCCACTTT. It translates to CASIPFLGHPNSPLHF.

This clonotype was detected many times. The chain recombines TRBV27 with TRBJ2-7; 7 nucleotides agree with TRBD1. The germline V gene has CDR1 MNHEY and CDR2 SMNVEV (reference sequence). This CDR3 is 13 amino acids long. The J segment lost 10 bases and the V segment lost 0 bases, leaving 6 bases of the junction unmatched. The CDR3 here is CASSLSTRGLQYF. CDR3 coding DNA: TGTGCCAGCAGTTTATCGACGAGGGGGCTTCAGTACTTC.

As concerns this clonotype: It may be a read error: a sequence one base away is much more abundant. This chain connects TRBV2 to TRBJ2-7; tentatively, D is TRBD1 (7 bases). The CDR3 is 14 residues long. Germline values: CDR1 SNHLY, CDR2 FYNNEI. The CDR3, as DNA: TGTGTCAGCAGCCAACCCAGGAGGGGGCCCGAGCAGTACTTC. Translated, it gives CVSSQPRRGPEQYF.

This sequence joins TRBV6-2 or TRBV6-3 and TRBJ2-2, with TRBD2 identical over 9 bases. The CDR3 length is 18 residues. The germline gives CDR1 MNHEY, CDR2 SVGEGT. Trimming took 0 bases from V and 2 from J; bases not matched to a gene: 7. CDR3 residues: CASSYSRSSGVNTGELFF. CDR3 nucleotides: TGTGCCAGCAGTTACTCACGATCTAGCGGGGTAAACACCGGGGAGCTGTTTTTT.

The rearrangement joins TRBV5-5 to TRBJ1-5, with 7 bases that match TRBD1. The CDR3 totals 17 residues. V lost 0 bases to trimming and J lost 0 bases; unmatched junction nucleotides: 6. Germline-derived CDR1 and CDR2 are SGHKS and YYEKEE (reference sequence). Here the CDR3 DNA reads TGTGCCAGCAGCTTGGCAGTCTGGGACAGTAGCAATCAGCCCCAGCATTTT. Amino acids: CASSLAVWDSSNQPQHF. Full variable domain (missing parts from reference TRBV5-5 and TRBJ1-5): DAGVTQSPTHLIKTRGQQVTLRCSPISGHKSVSWYQQVLGQGPQFIFQYYEKEERGRGNFPDRFSARQFPNYSSELNVNALLLGDSALYLCASSLAVWDSSNQPQHFGDGTRLSIL.

This clonotype appeared many times. V gene TRBV7-6 combines with J gene TRBJ1-1, with D possibly matching TRBD1 (6 bases). The CDR3 totals 13 residues. V lost 5 bases, J lost 7 bases, and 14 bases lay in between. Germline values: CDR1 SGHVS, CDR2 FNYEAQ. The CDR3, as DNA: TGTGCCAGCAGCCCTTACAGGGCTGTTGAAGCTTTCTTT. This translates into CASSPYRAVEAFF.

This clonotype occurred many times. This chain connects TRBV29-1 to TRBJ2-3; D not certain. Germline V gene sequence: CDR1 SQVTM, CDR2 ANQGSEA. Trimming took 0 bases from V and 0 from J, leaving 13 bases between them. The CDR3 totals 16 residues. CDR3 residues: CSVEDMVTYSTDTQYF. The CDR3 DNA follows: TGCAGCGTTGAAGACATGGTCACCTATAGCACAGATACGCAGTATTTT.

This clonotype was seen at least ten times. The V gene is TRBV5-1, the J gene TRBJ2-3, with D perhaps TRBD2 (6 bases). V was pared by 4 bases and J by 2 bases, with 17 bases between. Germline-derived CDR1 and CDR2 are SGHRS and YFSETQ. The CDR3 is 16 amino acids. The CDR3 coding sequence is TGCGCCAGCAGCGGCGAAGGCGGGGAGTTCACAGATACGCAGTATTTT. Amino acid sequence: CASSGEGGEFTDTQYF.

This clonotype occurred many times. The chain recombines TRBV19 with TRBJ2-1; 7 bases align to TRBD2. The ends lost 3 bases at V and 9 bases at J; junction bases unmatched: 11. Germline-derived CDR1 and CDR2 are LNHDA and SQIVND (reference sequence). The CDR3 spans 15 residues. CDR3 protein: CASSIQSTSAGEQFF. CDR3 DNA sequence: TGTGCCAGTAGTATCCAAAGTACTAGCGCCGGTGAGCAGTTCTTC.

The table lists this clonotype with a count of one. A much larger clone lies one base from this, so it may be a read error. This chain uses TRBV7-8 with TRBJ2-1; D tentatively reads TRBD1 or TRBD2 (5 bases each). The CDR3 runs 15 residues. Germline CDR1 SGHVS, CDR2 FQNEAQ. CDR3 sequence reads: CASSQGEWSYDEQFF. CDR3 DNA: TGTGCCAGCAGCCAAGGGGAGTGGTCCTACGATGAGCAGTTCTTC.

At least ten counts were recorded for this clonotype. The chain employs TRBV19 and TRBJ2-7; possibly TRBD2 for D (6 bases). In germline, CDR1 is LNHDA, CDR2 SQIVND (reference sequence). This CDR3 is 12 amino acids long. Trimming took 6 bases from V and 5 from J, leaving 11 bases between them. In nucleotides, the CDR3 is TGTGCCAGTAGAGGGGAGGACCACGAGCAGTACTTC. Translating gives CASRGEDHEQYF.

The chain couples TRBV6-2 or TRBV6-3 to TRBJ2-1; D might be TRBD2 (5 bases). Germline V CDR1 and CDR2: MNHEY, SVGEGT. Trimming pared 6 bases from V and 4 bases from J, leaving 13 bases between. The CDR3 contains 14 residues. CDR3 protein: CASRDGSSYNEQFF. The CDR3 nucleotides are TGTGCCAGCAGGGATGGGAGCTCATACAATGAGCAGTTCTTC.

The table lists this clonotype with many counts. The chain combines TRBV7-9 with TRBJ1-5; no clear D. In germline, CDR1 is SEHNR, CDR2 FQNEAQ (reference sequence). This CDR3 is built from 12 residues. Trimming pared 3 bases from V and 1 base from J, leaving 1 base between. The CDR3 DNA reads TGTGCCAGCAGCTTGAGCAATCAGCCCCAGCATTTT. Amino acids: CASSLSNQPQHF.

This clonotype was counted many times. The rearrangement uses TRBV20-1 and TRBJ1-6, with a tentative D call TRBD1 (5 bases). Between the trimmed V and J ends, which lost 0 bases and 9 bases, there was a span of 15 bases. CDR1 DFQATT and CDR2 SNEGSKA come from the germline V gene (reference sequence). The CDR3 has 15 amino acids. The CDR3 nucleotides are TGCAGTGCTAGAGATCGGGAGGGGCCGTTTTCACCCCTCCACTTT. It codes for CSARDREGPFSPLHF.

Worth noting for this clonotype: This may stem from a read error, because a much larger clone lies one nucleotide away. This chain uses TRBV4-1 with TRBJ2-3; D gene ambiguous. Trimming took 3 bases from V and 5 from J, leaving 9 bases between them. Germline values: CDR1 MGHRA, CDR2 YSYEKL. The CDR3 has 13 amino acids. The CDR3 DNA is TGCGCCAGCAGCCAGGTTCTCGTAGATACGCAGTATTTT. It is translated as CASSQVLVDTQYF.